The 10 T cell receptor beta chains in this list originate from one sample, sequenced in a study of blood T cell repertoires in COVID-19. Clones were sequenced by immunoSEQ multiplex PCR, and TCRdb holds only the in-frame ones, with some missing. The table has approximately 120,000 clones, around 70% seen once; the top ten hold around 6%. Sequences were obtained from peripheral blood. Source of these receptors: a man in his 60s with acute or convalescent COVID-19.

This chain links TRBV12-5 with TRBJ2-7, with a tentative D call TRBD2 (5 bases). Per the germline V gene, CDR1 is LGHNT and CDR2 is FRNRAP. V lost 8 bases and J 0 bases, leaving 8 bases between the germline ends. The CDR3 extends over 12 amino acids. Here the CDR3 reads CASSGSSYEQYF. The CDR3 region has the DNA TGTGCTAGTAGCGGTAGCTCCTACGAGCAGTACTTC.

V and J are TRBV2 and TRBJ1-2, with TRBD1 matching 7 bases. This CDR3 region has 13 residues. Germline V gene sequence: CDR1 SNHLY, CDR2 FYNNEI. J gave up 6 bases and V 5 bases, and 6 bases lay outside the gene matches. CDR3 sequence: CASSPSGGHGYTF. CDR3 nucleotide sequence: TGTGCCAGCAGTCCATCAGGGGGACATGGCTACACCTTC. The variable domain in full, with the rest retrieved from reference TRBV2 and TRBJ1-2, is EPEVTQTPSHQVTQMGQEVILRCVPISNHLYFYWYRQILGQKVEFLVSFYNNEISEKSEIFDDQFSVERPDGSNFTLKIRSTKLEDSAMYFCASSPSGGHGYTFGSGTRLTVV.

This clone was counted a few times. The chain carries TRBV30 and TRBJ2-2, with a tentative D call TRBD2 (5 bases). The CDR3 length is 13 residues. Germline V CDR1 and CDR2: GTSNPN, SVGIG (reference sequence). V was pared by 4 bases and J by 4 bases, with 10 bases between. The CDR3 spells CAWKKGSTGELFF. In DNA form, the CDR3 reads TGTGCCTGGAAAAAAGGGAGCACCGGGGAGCTGTTTTTT.

This rearrangement joins TRBV10-1 to TRBJ1-1, with TRBD1 matching over 7 bases. Germline CDR1 WNHNN, CDR2 SYGVQD (reference sequence). The CDR3 is made up of 14 amino acids. J lost 6 bases, V lost 4 bases, and 8 bases had no gene match. The CDR3 DNA is TGCGCCAGCAGTGCCAGGGGGAATAACGCTGAAGCTTTCTTT. It codes for CASSARGNNAEAFF.

The gene calls are TRBV2 and TRBJ1-1; 7 nucleotides align to TRBD1. Germline V gives CDR1 SNHLY, CDR2 FYNNEI. CDR3 length: 12 amino acids. The V gene end was trimmed by 7 bases and the J gene end by 4 bases; junction bases not matched to a gene: 3. The CDR3 region has the DNA TGTGCCAGCAAACAGGGGCGCACTGAAGCTTTCTTT. The encoded protein is CASKQGRTEAFF.

This clone was seen a handful of times. The chain joins TRBV12-5 to TRBJ1-1; 7 positions agree with TRBD1. V was clipped by 5 bases and J by 0 bases; unmatched bases: 6. The CDR3 covers 15 residues. CDR1 and CDR2 (germline): LGHNT, FRNRAP. The CDR3 spells CASGPRGTVNTEAFF. CDR3 DNA: TGTGCTAGTGGTCCAAGGGGGACAGTGAACACTGAAGCTTTCTTT.

The chain uses TRBV5-6 and TRBJ1-2; the D gene is possibly TRBD1 (5 bases). V shed 5 bases and J shed 8 bases, with 16 bases lying between them. The CDR3 loop spans 13 amino acids. In germline, CDR1 is SGHDT, CDR2 YYEEEE. The CDR3 bases are TGTGCCAGCAGGACCTGGGGGACTCAGGGCTACACCTTC. Amino acids: CASRTWGTQGYTF. Using reference TRBV5-6 and TRBJ1-2 for the parts outside the CDR3, the full variable domain is DAGVTQSPTHLIKTRGQQVTLRCSPKSGHDTVSWYQQALGQGPQFIFQYYEEEERQRGNFPDRFSGHQFPNYSSELNVNALLLGDSALYLCASRTWGTQGYTFGSGTRLTVV.

The chain joins TRBV14 to TRBJ1-1, with D unresolved. CDR1 is SGHDN, CDR2 FVKESK, per germline. Trimming left V 3 bases short and J 1 base short, with 9 bases between. The CDR3 covers 14 residues. CDR3 amino acids: CASSHRRQNTEAFF. The CDR3 coding sequence is TGTGCCAGCAGCCACAGGAGGCAGAACACTGAAGCTTTCTTT.

The chain links TRBV4-1 to TRBJ2-5, with 10 bases lining up with TRBD2. There are 17 residues in the CDR3. Trimming cost V 0 bases and J 4 bases; bases outside gene matches: 8. Germline loops: CDR1 MGHRA, CDR2 YSYEKL. Written as DNA, the CDR3 is TGCGCCAGCAGCCAAGAGGCAGCGGGAGGGGTCAGAGAGACCCAGTACTTC. Translating gives CASSQEAAGGVRETQYF.

The genes are TRBV27 and TRBJ2-1, with 9 bases matching TRBD2. With 2 bases clipped from V and 8 bases from J, the junction kept 10 bases outside the gene matches. CDR3 length: 16 residues. CDR1 and CDR2 (germline): MNHEY, SMNVEV (reference sequence). The CDR3 spells CASSLAQAGGQYEQFF. DNA of the CDR3: TGTGCCAGCAGTTTAGCACAAGCGGGAGGTCAGTATGAGCAGTTCTTC.